The clone carrying this T cell receptor (beta chain) was recorded many times. As yet, its antigen is unknown. TCRdb fed the RT-PCR reads into MiXCR, producing one record per CDR3 protein. The sample lists 500,000 to 600,000 distinct CDR3 sequences, approximately 7.7% occurring once. The data were taken from a study of response to subunit inactivated influenza vaccine. General study findings and limits: Authors proposed each seasonal influenza vaccination draws in few new T cells.

The V gene's germline CDR1 is DFQATT and CDR2 SNEGSKA (reference sequence). CDR3 size: 13 residues. Losses at the gene ends were 4 bases for V and 4 bases for J; bases not matched to a gene: 4. This TCR derives from a man between 50 and 69 years old who received an inactivated influenza vaccine. The rearrangement joins TRBV20-1 to TRBJ2-7, with TRBD1 matching over 10 bases. The sequences come from PBMCs from blood, collected about 24 months after vaccination. The CDR3 loop reads CSAKTGGLYEQYF. For the CDR3, the DNA is TGCAGTGCTAAGACAGGGGGCCTATACGAGCAGTACTTC.